This TCR beta chain originates from a study of control samples from healthy donors and cancer patients. Only in-frame clones appear in the TCRdb table, and some are missing; sequencing was by immunoSEQ multiplex PCR. The sample carries roughly 170,000 clones, roughly 92% recorded once. The V segment lost 1 base and the J segment 0 bases; nucleotides outside the gene matches: 9. Looked up from germline, CDR1 is LNHNV and CDR2 is YYDKDF (reference sequence). The CDR3 consists of 18 residues. The sample holds a few counts of this clone. The receptor was isolated from a woman aged 18-29 years in good health. The chain combines TRBV15 with TRBJ2-1, with 7 positions matching TRBD1. The sample was blood. This CDR3 reads CATSRGPDRDSSYNEQFF. The CDR3 bases are TGTGCCACCAGCAGAGGGCCAGATCGGGACAGCTCCTACAATGAGCAGTTCTTC.